This T cell receptor (beta chain) comes out of a study of shared clonotypes between healthy human individuals. The wider study: Each donor's CD4 naive and CD4 memory cells filled three plates apiece, CD8 naive two, and CD8 memory one.

In the CD4+ fraction, cells were divided into CD45RA+ naive and CD45RA-negative memory subsets. The length of the CDR3 is 15 residues. Looked up from germline, CDR1 is PRHDT and CDR2 is FYEKMQ (reference sequence). V dropped 5 bases and J dropped 1 base, with 15 bases sitting between them. Clones were read by immunoSEQ multiplex PCR, and TCRdb kept only the in-frame ones, dropping some. This table holds roughly 1 million clones, about 75% found once. This chain connects TRBV13 to TRBJ2-7; D remains unclear. The sample consisted of memory CD4+ T cells sorted from blood. Subset meaning: CD45RA-negative fraction. This TCR was sampled from a man between 18 and 29 years old in good health. The CDR3 DNA is TGTGCCAGCAGCGGCCCCGGTCGCCATTCCTACGAGCAGTACTTC. This codes for CASSGPGRHSYEQYF.